Sequencing of this T cell receptor beta chain was carried out in a study of T cells in Graves' hyperthyroidism and ophthalmopathy. Study-wide results and caveats: Blood also showed most of the thyroid clonotypes that were expanded above 0.001.

On this clonotype: Its antigen remains unidentified.

The CDR3 spans 14 residues. Trimming took 5 bases from V and 5 from J; bases not matched to a gene: 5. The germline gives CDR1 LGHDT, CDR2 YNNKEL (reference sequence). TCR beta CDR3 sequences were amplified from RNA transcripts. TCR CDR3 underwent first-round RT-PCR with the HTBI primer set. TCRdb recomputed calls from the multiplex PCR reads with MiXCR, one row per CDR3 protein. The repertoire includes under 650,000 distinct CDR3 sequences, around 16% of them detected once, and 3.5% to 4% sits in the top ten. The TCR sequence derives from a woman aged 25-40 years with Graves' hyperthyroidism. The sequenced material came from blood. V and J are TRBV3-1 and TRBJ1-3, with TRBD1 identical over 8 bases. The CDR3: CASSTDRGRNTIYF. The CDR3 DNA reads TGTGCCAGCAGCACCGACAGGGGTAGAAACACCATATATTTT.